One sample yielded the 5 T cell receptor beta chains listed below, sequenced in a study of shared clonotypes between healthy human individuals. Assay: immunoSEQ multiplex PCR; the TCRdb copy retains only in-frame clones and omits some. The table lists under 1 million clones, around 96% of them singletons. The naive CD8 population came from CD45RO-negative cells selected for CCR7, without terminally differentiated effector memory CD45RA+ cells. Source material: naive CD8+ T cells sorted from blood. Receptors originate from a man aged 25-45 years in good health.

V gene TRBV11-3 combines with J gene TRBJ2-5; 9 nucleotides match TRBD1. With the DNA end fitting TRBJ2-7 better, the J assignment may be wrong. The CDR3 length is 13 residues. CDR1 SGHNT and CDR2 YENEEA come from the germline V gene. The CDR3 loop reads CASSFGTGYEQYF. DNA of the CDR3: TGTGCCAGCAGCTTCGGGACAGGGTACGAGCAGTACTTC.

Points on this clone: Other nucleotide sequences in the sample specify the same CDR3. V usage is TRBV4-1 and J usage is TRBJ1-5; D not resolved. The V and J ends lost 0 bases and 3 bases respectively, with 9 bases between them. The CDR3 has 15 amino acids. CDR1 is MGHRA and CDR2 is YSYEKL in the germline V gene. CDR3 nucleotide sequence: TGCGCCAGCAGCCAAGATACGGGATTCAATCAGCCCCAGCATTTT. Amino acid sequence: CASSQDTGFNQPQHF.

The chain links TRBV7-9 to TRBJ2-5, with a tentative D call TRBD2 (5 bases). The V and J ends lost 5 bases and 1 base respectively, with 14 bases between them. Germline CDR1 is SEHNR and CDR2 is FQNEAQ (reference sequence). CDR3 size: 15 residues. The chain's CDR3 is CASSPSPLAQETQYF. CDR3 coding DNA: TGTGCCAGCAGCCCTAGCCCATTAGCCCAAGAGACCCAGTACTTC. The full variable domain, rest sourced from reference TRBV7-9 and TRBJ2-5, is DTGVSQNPRHKITKRGQNVTFRCDPISEHNRLYWYRQTLGQGPEFLTYFQNEAQLEKSRLLSDRFSAERPKGSFSTLEIQRTEQGDSAMYLCASSPSPLAQETQYFGPGTRLLVL.

This sequence joins TRBV9 and TRBJ1-2; D possibly corresponds to TRBD1 (6 bases). Germline V CDR1 and CDR2: SGDLS, YYNGEE. V was trimmed by 0 bases and J by 4 bases, leaving 25 bases between them. The CDR3 spans 19 residues. The CDR3: CASSVVLWTVLPFGYGYTF. In DNA, the CDR3 is TGTGCCAGCAGCGTAGTCCTATGGACAGTACTTCCCTTTGGCTATGGCTACACCTTC.

The rearrangement links TRBV6-5 to TRBJ2-1; no clear D gene. This CDR3 contains 15 residues. Trimming cost V 0 bases and J 4 bases, with 10 bases left between them. Germline CDR1 and CDR2: MNHEY and SVGAGI. CDR3 protein: CASSYSLTDYNEQFF. The DNA of the CDR3 is TGTGCCAGCAGTTACTCCCTGACGGATTACAATGAGCAGTTCTTC.